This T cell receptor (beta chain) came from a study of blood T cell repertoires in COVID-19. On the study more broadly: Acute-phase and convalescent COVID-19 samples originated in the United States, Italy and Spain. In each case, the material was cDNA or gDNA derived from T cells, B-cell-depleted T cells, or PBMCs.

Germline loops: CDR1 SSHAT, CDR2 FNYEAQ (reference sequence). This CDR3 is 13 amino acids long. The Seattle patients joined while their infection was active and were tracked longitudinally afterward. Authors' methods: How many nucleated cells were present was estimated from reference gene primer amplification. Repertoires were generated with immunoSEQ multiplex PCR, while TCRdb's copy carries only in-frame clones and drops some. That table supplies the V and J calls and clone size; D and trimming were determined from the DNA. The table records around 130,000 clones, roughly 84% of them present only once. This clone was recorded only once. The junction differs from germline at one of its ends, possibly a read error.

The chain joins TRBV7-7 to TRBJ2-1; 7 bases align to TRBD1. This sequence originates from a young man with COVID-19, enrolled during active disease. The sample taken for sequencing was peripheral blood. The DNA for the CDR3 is TGTGCTAGCAGCTTAGACAGGGTGGGTGAGCAGTTCTTC. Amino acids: CASSLDRVGEQFF.